This TCR beta chain is from a study of T cells expressing NK-cell markers. About the study: Sorted T-cell subsets CD3+CD56+NKG2C+, CD3+CD56+NKG2C- and CD3+CD56-NKG2C+ were TCR beta-sequenced. Overall study findings and caveats: Dominant NKG2C+ clonotypes in over 5 donors made up about 1.0-7.0% of CD8+ T cells.

This CDR3 is 13 amino acids long. TCRdb re-analyzed the 5' RACE reads; it lists each CDR3 protein once, without DNA. This sample's table has a few hundred thousand distinct CDR3 sequences. Worth noting for this clonotype: Its antigen is unidentified.

The clonotype was recovered from a man aged 18-75 years in good health. Specimen: blood T cells: a sorted CD56 or NKG2C T cell subset, CD4+ or CD8+ T cells, or bulk PBMC T cells (not recorded which). The chain has TRBV21-1 and TRBJ2-7; TCRdb outputs TRBD1, but without DNA this stays unchecked. TRBV21-1 is a known pseudogene. The CDR3 is CASIWDRKDEQYF.